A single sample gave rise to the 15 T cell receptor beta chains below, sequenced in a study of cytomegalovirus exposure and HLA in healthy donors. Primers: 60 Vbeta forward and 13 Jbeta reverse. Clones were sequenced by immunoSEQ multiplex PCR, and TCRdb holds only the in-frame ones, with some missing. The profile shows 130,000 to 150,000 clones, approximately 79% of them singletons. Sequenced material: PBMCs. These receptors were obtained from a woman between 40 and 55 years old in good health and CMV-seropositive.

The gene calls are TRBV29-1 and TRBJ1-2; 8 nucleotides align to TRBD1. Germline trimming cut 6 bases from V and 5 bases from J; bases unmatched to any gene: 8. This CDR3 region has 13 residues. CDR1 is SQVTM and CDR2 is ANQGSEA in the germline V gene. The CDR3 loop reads CSVGTGGVYGYTF. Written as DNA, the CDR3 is TGCAGCGTCGGTACAGGGGGGGTATATGGCTACACCTTC.

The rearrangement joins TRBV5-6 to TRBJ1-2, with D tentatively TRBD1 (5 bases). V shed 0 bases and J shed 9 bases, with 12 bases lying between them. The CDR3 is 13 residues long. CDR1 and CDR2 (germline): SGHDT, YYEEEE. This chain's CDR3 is CASSLDRYRSYTF. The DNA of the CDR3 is TGTGCCAGCAGCTTGGACAGGTATAGGAGCTACACCTTC.

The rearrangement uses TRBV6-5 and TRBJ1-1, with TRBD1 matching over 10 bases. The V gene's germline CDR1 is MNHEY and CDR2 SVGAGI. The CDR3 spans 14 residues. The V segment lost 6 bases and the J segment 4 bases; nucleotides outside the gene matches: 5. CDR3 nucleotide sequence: TGTGCCAGCAGGACAGGGGGCGAGGGCACTGAAGCTTTCTTT. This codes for CASRTGGEGTEAFF.

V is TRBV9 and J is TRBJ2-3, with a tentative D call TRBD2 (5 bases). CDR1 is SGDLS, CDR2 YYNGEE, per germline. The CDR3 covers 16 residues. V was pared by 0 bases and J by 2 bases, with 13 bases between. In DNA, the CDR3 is TGTGCCAGCAGCGTAGAGGGATCGGGGTTCACAGATACGCAGTATTTT. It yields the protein CASSVEGSGFTDTQYF. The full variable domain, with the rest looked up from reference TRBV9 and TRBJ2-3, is DSGVTQTPKHLITATGQRVTLRCSPRSGDLSVYWYQQSLDQGLQFLIQYYNGEERAKGNILERFSAQQFPDLHSELNLSSLELGDSALYFCASSVEGSGFTDTQYFGPGTRLTVL.

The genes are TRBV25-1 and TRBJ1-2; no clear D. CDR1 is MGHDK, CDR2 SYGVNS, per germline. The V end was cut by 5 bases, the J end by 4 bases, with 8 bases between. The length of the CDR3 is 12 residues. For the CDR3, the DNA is TGTGCCAGCAGTAACAGCGGCTATGGCTACACCTTC. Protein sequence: CASSNSGYGYTF.

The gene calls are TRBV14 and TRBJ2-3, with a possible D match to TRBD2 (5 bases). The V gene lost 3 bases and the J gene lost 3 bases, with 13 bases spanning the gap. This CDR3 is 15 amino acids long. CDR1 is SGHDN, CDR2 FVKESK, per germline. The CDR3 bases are TGTGCCAGCAGCCAGGACGACTATTTTACAGATACGCAGTATTTT. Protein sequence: CASSQDDYFTDTQYF.

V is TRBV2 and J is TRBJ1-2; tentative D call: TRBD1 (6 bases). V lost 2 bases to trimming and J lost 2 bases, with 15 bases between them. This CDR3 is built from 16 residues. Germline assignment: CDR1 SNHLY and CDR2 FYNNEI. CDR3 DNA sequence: TGTGCCAGCAGTGAACTTAATTTTGGGACAAACTATGGCTACACCTTC. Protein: CASSELNFGTNYGYTF.

CDR3 nucleotides: TGTGCCAGCAGTTTGGGGGGTAGTAGCTATGGCTACACCTTC. As protein: CASSLGGSSYGYTF. The chain is built from TRBV2 and TRBJ1-2, with D perhaps matching TRBD1 (5 bases). The CDR3 consists of 14 residues. Germline V lookup: CDR1 SNHLY, CDR2 FYNNEI. Trimming shortened V by 5 bases and J by 4 bases, and 14 bases separated the two germline ends.

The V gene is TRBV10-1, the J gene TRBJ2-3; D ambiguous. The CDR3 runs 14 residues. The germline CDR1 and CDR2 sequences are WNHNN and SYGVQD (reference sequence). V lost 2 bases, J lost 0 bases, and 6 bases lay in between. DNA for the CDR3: TGCGCCAGCAGTGAGCAAACTAGCACAGATACGCAGTATTTT. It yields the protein CASSEQTSTDTQYF.

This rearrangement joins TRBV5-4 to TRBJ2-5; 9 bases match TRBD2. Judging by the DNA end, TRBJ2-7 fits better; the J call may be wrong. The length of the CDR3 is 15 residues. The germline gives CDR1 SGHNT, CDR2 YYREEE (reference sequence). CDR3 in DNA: TGTGCCAGCAGCTTCCGCGGGGGGGGGTCCTACGAGCAGTACTTC. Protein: CASSFRGGGSYEQYF.

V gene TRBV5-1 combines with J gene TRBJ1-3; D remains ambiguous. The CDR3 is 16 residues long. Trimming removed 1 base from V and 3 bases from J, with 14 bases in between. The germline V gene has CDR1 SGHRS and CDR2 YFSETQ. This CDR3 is CASSLSDFGLGNTIYF. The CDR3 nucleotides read TGCGCCAGCAGCTTGTCGGACTTCGGGCTTGGAAACACCATATATTTT.

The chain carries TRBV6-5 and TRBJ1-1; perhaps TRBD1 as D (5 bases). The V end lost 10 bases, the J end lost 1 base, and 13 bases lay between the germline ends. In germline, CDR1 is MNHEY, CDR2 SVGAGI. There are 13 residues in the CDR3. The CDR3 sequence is CATGGRTNTEAFF. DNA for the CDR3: TGTGCCACCGGGGGGAGGACGAACACTGAAGCTTTCTTT.

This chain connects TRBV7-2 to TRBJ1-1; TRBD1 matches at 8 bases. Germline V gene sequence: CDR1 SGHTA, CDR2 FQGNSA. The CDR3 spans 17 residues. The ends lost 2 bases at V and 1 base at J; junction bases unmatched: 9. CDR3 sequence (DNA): TGTGCCAGCAGCTTAAAGGCCGGGACAGGCCCGAACACTGAAGCTTTCTTT. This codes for CASSLKAGTGPNTEAFF. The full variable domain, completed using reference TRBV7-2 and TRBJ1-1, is GAGVSQSPSNKVTEKGKDVELRCDPISGHTALYWYRQSLGQGLEFLIYFQGNSAPDKSGLPSDRFSAERTGGSVSTLTIQRTQQEDSAVYLCASSLKAGTGPNTEAFFGQGTRLTVV.

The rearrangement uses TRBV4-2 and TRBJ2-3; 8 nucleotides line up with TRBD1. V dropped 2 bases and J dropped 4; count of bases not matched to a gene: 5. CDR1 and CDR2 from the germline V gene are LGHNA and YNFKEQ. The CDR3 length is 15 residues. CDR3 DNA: TGTGCCAGCAGCCAATCCAGGGGGCAGGCAGATACGCAGTATTTT. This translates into CASSQSRGQADTQYF.

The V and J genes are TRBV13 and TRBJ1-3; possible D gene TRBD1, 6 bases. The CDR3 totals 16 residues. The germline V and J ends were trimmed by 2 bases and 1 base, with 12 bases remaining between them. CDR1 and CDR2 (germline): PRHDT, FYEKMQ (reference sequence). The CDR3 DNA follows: TGTGCCAGCAGCTTATTCACAGGGTATTCTGGAAACACCATATATTTT. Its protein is CASSLFTGYSGNTIYF. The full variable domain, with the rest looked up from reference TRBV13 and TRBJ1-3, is AAGVIQSPRHLIKEKRETATLKCYPIPRHDTVYWYQQGPGQDPQFLISFYEKMQSDKGSIPDRFSAQQFSDYHSELNMSSLELGDSALYFCASSLFTGYSGNTIYFGEGSWLTVV.